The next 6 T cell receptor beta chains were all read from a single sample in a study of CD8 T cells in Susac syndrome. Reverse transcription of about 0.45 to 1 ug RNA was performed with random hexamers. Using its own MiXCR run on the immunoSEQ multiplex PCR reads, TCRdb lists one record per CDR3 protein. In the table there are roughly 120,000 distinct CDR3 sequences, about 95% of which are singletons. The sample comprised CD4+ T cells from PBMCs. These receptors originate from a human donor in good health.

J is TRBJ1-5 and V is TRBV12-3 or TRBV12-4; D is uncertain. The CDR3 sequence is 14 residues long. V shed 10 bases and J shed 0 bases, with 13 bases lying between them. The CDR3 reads CAISGVNSNQPQHF. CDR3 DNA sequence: TGTGCCATCTCGGGAGTTAATAGCAATCAGCCCCAGCATTTT.

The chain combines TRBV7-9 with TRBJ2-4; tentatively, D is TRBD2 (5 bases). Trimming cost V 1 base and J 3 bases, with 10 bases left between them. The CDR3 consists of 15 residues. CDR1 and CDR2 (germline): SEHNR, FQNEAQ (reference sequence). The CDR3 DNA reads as TGTGCCAGCAGCTTAGGTGGGAGAGGCAAAAACATTCAGTACTTC. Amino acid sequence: CASSLGGRGKNIQYF.

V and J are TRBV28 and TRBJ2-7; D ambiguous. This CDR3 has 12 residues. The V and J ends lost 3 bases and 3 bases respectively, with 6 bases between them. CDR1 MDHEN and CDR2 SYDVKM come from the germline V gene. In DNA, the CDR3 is TGTGCCAGCAGTTTGGCCTTCTACGAGCAGTACTTC. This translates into CASSLAFYEQYF.

CDR3 nucleotides: TGTGCCAGCATCCAAGGGGGGGGCCATGGCTACACCTTC. This sequence encodes CASIQGGGHGYTF. The J gene is TRBJ1-2, the V gene TRBV7-9; weak D call: TRBD1 (6 bases). Germline V gene data show CDR1 as SEHNR and CDR2 as FQNEAQ (reference sequence). Deletions cut 7 bases from V and 6 bases from J, with 15 bases between. This CDR3 is built from 13 residues.

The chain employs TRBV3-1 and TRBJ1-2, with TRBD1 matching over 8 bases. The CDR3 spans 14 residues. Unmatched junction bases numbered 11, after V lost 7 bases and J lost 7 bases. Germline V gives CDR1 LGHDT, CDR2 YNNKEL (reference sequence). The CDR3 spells CASNSDRAGSGYTF. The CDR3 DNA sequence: TGTGCCAGCAACTCGGACAGGGCGGGTAGTGGCTACACCTTC.

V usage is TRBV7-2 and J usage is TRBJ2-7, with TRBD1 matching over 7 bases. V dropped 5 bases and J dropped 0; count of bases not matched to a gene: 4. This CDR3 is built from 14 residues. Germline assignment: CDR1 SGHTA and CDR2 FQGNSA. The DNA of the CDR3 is TGTGCCAGCAGCACTCGACAGGGCTCCTACGAGCAGTACTTC. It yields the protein CASSTRQGSYEQYF.